These 30 T cell receptor beta chains came from one sample sequenced in a study of graft-versus-host responses after intestinal transplantation. TCRdb's table, derived via immunoSEQ multiplex PCR, lists solely in-frame clones and lacks some. Of about 15,000 clones listed, 33% are singletons. The sequences come from alloreactive CD4+ T cells from a mixed lymphocyte reaction culture, collected before intestinal transplant. The subset was: CFSE-low proliferating T cells sorted from roughly six-day pre-transplant mixed lymphocyte reaction (GvH or HvG direction). These receptors originate from a human patient who received an intestinal transplant.

This clone appeared a few times. This chain links TRBV6-6 with TRBJ1-3; D unresolved. In germline, CDR1 is MNHNY, CDR2 SVGAGI (reference sequence). This CDR3 comprises 13 residues. The V and J ends lost 2 bases and 2 bases respectively, with 4 bases between them. The CDR3, as DNA: TGTGCCAGCAGTTACAGGGCTGGAAACACCATATATTTT. Residues: CASSYRAGNTIYF.

This clone was found a few times. The genes are TRBV7-7 and TRBJ2-7, with D uncertain. V was trimmed by 2 bases and J by 0 bases, leaving 2 bases between them. CDR1 is SSHAT, CDR2 FNYEAQ, per germline (reference sequence). The length of the CDR3 is 12 residues. CDR3 loop: CASSLISYEQYF. In DNA form, the CDR3 reads TGTGCCAGCAGCTTAATCTCCTACGAGCAGTACTTC.

This clone showed up just a few times. This chain connects TRBV5-4 to TRBJ2-2; possibly TRBD2 for D (6 bases). Looked up from germline, CDR1 is SGHNT and CDR2 is YYREEE (reference sequence). V dropped 2 bases and J dropped 5 bases, with 16 bases sitting between them. The CDR3 has 16 residues. CDR3 loop: CASSLALTRRTGELFF. The CDR3 DNA reads TGTGCCAGCAGCTTAGCGTTGACTAGGCGGACCGGGGAGCTGTTTTTT.

This clone has just a few counts. This chain connects TRBV5-6 to TRBJ2-7; 8 bases agree with TRBD2. CDR1 and CDR2 (germline): SGHDT, YYEEEE. This CDR3 is built from 16 residues. V shed 0 bases, J shed 3 bases, and the junction held 8 bases outside the gene matches. The chain's CDR3 is CASSLGISGDYYEQYF. The CDR3 DNA follows: TGTGCCAGCAGCTTGGGGATTAGCGGGGACTACTACGAGCAGTACTTC.

The chain uses TRBV7-3 and TRBJ2-1; 8 bases match TRBD2. CDR1 and CDR2 (germline): SGHTA, FQGTGA. The CDR3 runs to 15 residues. V lost 2 bases, J lost 6 bases, and 6 bases stayed unmatched. The CDR3 spells CASSLSSGSFNEQFF. As DNA, the CDR3 is TGTGCCAGCAGCTTATCCAGCGGGAGTTTCAATGAGCAGTTCTTC.

The V and J genes are TRBV28 and TRBJ2-7, with TRBD1 matching 7 bases. CDR1 MDHEN and CDR2 SYDVKM come from the germline V gene. V lost 3 bases to trimming and J lost 3 bases; unmatched junction nucleotides: 5. The CDR3 is made up of 14 amino acids. The CDR3 DNA sequence: TGTGCCAGCAGTTTTGGGACAGCCCGCTACGAGCAGTACTTC. Its protein product is CASSFGTARYEQYF.

The chain uses TRBV7-3 and TRBJ2-5, with 8 bases that match TRBD2. Germline values: CDR1 SGHTA, CDR2 FQGTGA. CDR3 length: 15 amino acids. Germline trimming cut 0 bases from V and 3 bases from J; bases unmatched to any gene: 3. The CDR3 region has the DNA TGTGCCAGCAGCTTAACCGGGACTAGGGAAGAGACCCAGTACTTC. Amino acid sequence: CASSLTGTREETQYF.

The gene calls are TRBV4-1 and TRBJ2-5; 9 bases are a match to TRBD2. From germline, CDR1 is MGHRA and CDR2 YSYEKL. Trimming took 1 base from V and 0 from J; bases not matched to a gene: 6. The CDR3 totals 17 residues. The CDR3 region has the DNA TGCGCCAGCAGCCAAGCAGCGGGGGGATTGTACCAAGAGACCCAGTACTTC. It encodes CASSQAAGGLYQETQYF.

This chain uses TRBV30 with TRBJ1-6; TRBD1 might be the D (6 bases). CDR1 is GTSNPN and CDR2 is SVGIG in the germline V gene (reference sequence). There are 12 residues in the CDR3. V was clipped by 4 bases and J by 9 bases, with 10 bases between them. CDR3 coding DNA: TGTGCCTGGACAGAGGGGGGTTCACCCCTCCACTTT. Translated, it gives CAWTEGGSPLHF.

There are a few counts of this clone. J is TRBJ1-5 and V is TRBV7-9; a possible D gene is TRBD1 (6 bases). Germline assignment: CDR1 SEHNR and CDR2 FQNEAQ (reference sequence). Trimming took off 3 bases at V and 5 bases at J, with 17 bases between the two ends. The CDR3 runs 16 residues. This chain's CDR3 is CASSFVGRGIDQPQHF. DNA of the CDR3: TGTGCCAGCAGCTTCGTCGGCAGGGGCATAGATCAGCCCCAGCATTTT.

The rearrangement uses TRBV11-1 and TRBJ2-3; 14 bases align to TRBD2. This CDR3 has 18 amino acids. The germline CDR1 and CDR2 sequences are SGHAT and FQDESV (reference sequence). Trimming took 3 bases from V and 7 from J; bases not matched to a gene: 12. CDR3 DNA sequence: TGTGCCAGCAGCTTGGTCCGACTAGCGGGAGGGCGAGTCCATACGCAGTATTTT. Translated: CASSLVRLAGGRVHTQYF.

The chain combines TRBV21-1 with TRBJ1-2. TRBV21-1 is designated a pseudogene. The CDR3 totals 13 residues. The CDR3 reads CASSNPINYGYTF. The CDR3 DNA follows: TGTGCCAGCAGCAACCCGATTAACTATGGCTACACCTTC.

In its sample, this clone was seen a few times. V and J are TRBV5-1 and TRBJ2-2; 16 nucleotides align to TRBD2. CDR1 is SGHRS, CDR2 YFSETQ, per germline. V gave up 4 bases and J gave up 7 bases; unmatched junction bases: 4. The length of the CDR3 is 16 residues. Here the CDR3 reads CASSGTSGGAVGELFF. CDR3 nucleotide sequence: TGCGCCAGCAGCGGGACTAGCGGGGGGGCCGTCGGGGAGCTGTTTTTT. Combining the CDR3 with reference TRBV5-1 and TRBJ2-2 gives the whole variable domain KAGVTQTPRYLIKTRGQQVTLSCSPISGHRSVSWYQQTPGQGLQFLFEYFSETQRNKGNFPGRFSGRQFSNSRSEMNVSTLELGDSALYLCASSGTSGGAVGELFFGEGSRLTVL.

This clone appeared a few times. This rearrangement joins TRBV5-1 to TRBJ1-4, with D unresolved. The germline V gene encodes CDR1 SGHRS and CDR2 YFSETQ. The CDR3 loop spans 13 amino acids. Trimming took 0 bases from V and 4 from J, leaving 4 bases between them. The CDR3: CASSLDSNEKLFF. The CDR3 nucleotides are TGCGCCAGCAGCTTGGACAGTAATGAAAAACTGTTTTTT. The full variable domain, its missing parts supplied by reference TRBV5-1 and TRBJ1-4, is KAGVTQTPRYLIKTRGQQVTLSCSPISGHRSVSWYQQTPGQGLQFLFEYFSETQRNKGNFPGRFSGRQFSNSRSEMNVSTLELGDSALYLCASSLDSNEKLFFGSGTQLSVL.

The gene calls are TRBV15 and TRBJ1-2; weak D call: TRBD1 (6 bases). CDR3 size: 18 residues. Germline lookup yields CDR1 LNHNV and CDR2 YYDKDF (reference sequence). V was cut by 4 bases and J by 4 bases, with 25 bases left in between. CDR3 sequence (DNA): TGTGCCACCAGCACACAGACAGGAGACGGTTACGGGCGCTATGGCTACACCTTC. It specifies CATSTQTGDGYGRYGYTF.

This clone occurred a few times. The rearrangement uses TRBV13 and TRBJ2-3; TRBD1 matches 7 bases. This CDR3 is built from 14 residues. The germline gives CDR1 PRHDT, CDR2 FYEKMQ (reference sequence). Germline trimming cut 6 bases from V and 2 bases from J; bases unmatched to any gene: 5. DNA of the CDR3: TGTGCCAGCAGGCAGACAGGGACCACAGATACGCAGTATTTT. It encodes CASRQTGTTDTQYF. The variable domain in full, completed from reference TRBV13 and TRBJ2-3, reads AAGVIQSPRHLIKEKRETATLKCYPIPRHDTVYWYQQGPGQDPQFLISFYEKMQSDKGSIPDRFSAQQFSDYHSELNMSSLELGDSALYFCASRQTGTTDTQYFGPGTRLTVL.

Only a few counts were recorded for this clone. The chain is built from TRBV5-1 and TRBJ1-2; D gene ambiguous. The CDR3 sequence is 15 residues long. V gave up 1 base and J gave up 0 bases, with 10 bases separating them. The germline gives CDR1 SGHRS, CDR2 YFSETQ. The CDR3 region is CASSLLGSANYGYTF. The CDR3 DNA follows: TGCGCCAGCAGCTTGCTAGGATCGGCTAACTATGGCTACACCTTC. Together with reference TRBV5-1 and TRBJ1-2, the CDR3 gives the full variable domain: KAGVTQTPRYLIKTRGQQVTLSCSPISGHRSVSWYQQTPGQGLQFLFEYFSETQRNKGNFPGRFSGRQFSNSRSEMNVSTLELGDSALYLCASSLLGSANYGYTFGSGTRLTVV.

The chain combines TRBV27 with TRBJ1-2; the D gene is possibly TRBD1 (5 bases). The CDR3 has 13 amino acids. Germline-derived CDR1 and CDR2 are MNHEY and SMNVEV (reference sequence). V was cut by 4 bases and J by 4 bases, with 10 bases left in between. The CDR3, as DNA: TGTGCCAGCAGTTATAGGGGTGTCTATGGCTACACCTTC. It yields the protein CASSYRGVYGYTF.

The J gene is TRBJ2-6, the V gene TRBV9; tentative D call: TRBD1 (5 bases). Germline CDR1 is SGDLS and CDR2 is YYNGEE. CDR3 length: 15 amino acids. Trimming shortened V by 7 bases and J by 1 base, and 12 bases separated the two germline ends. CDR3 bases: TGTGCCAGCTCTACTGCAGGGTCTGGGGCCAACGTCCTGACTTTC. Protein sequence: CASSTAGSGANVLTF.

CDR3 loop: CASSQWTSGRVGELFF. The DNA for the CDR3 is TGTGCCAGCAGCCAATGGACTAGCGGGAGGGTCGGGGAGCTGTTTTTT. V gene TRBV7-3 combines with J gene TRBJ2-2, with 15 bases that match TRBD2. The germline CDR1 and CDR2 sequences are SGHTA and FQGTGA. The J segment lost 7 bases and the V segment lost 5 bases, leaving 5 bases of the junction unmatched. This CDR3 spans 16 amino acids.

This clone was counted a few times. The V gene is TRBV11-3, the J gene TRBJ2-7, with D perhaps assigned TRBD1 or TRBD2 (5 bases each). V was trimmed by 5 bases and J by 2 bases, leaving 13 bases between them. CDR1 is SGHNT, CDR2 YENEEA, per germline. The CDR3 has 14 residues. The CDR3 here is CASSPTGRTYEQYF. CDR3 DNA sequence: TGTGCCAGCAGCCCAACGGGACGAACCTACGAGCAGTACTTC. Together with reference TRBV11-3 and TRBJ2-7, the CDR3 gives the full variable domain: EAGVVQSPRYKIIEKKQPVAFWCNPISGHNTLYWYLQNLGQGPELLIRYENEEAVDDSQLPKDRFSAERLKGVDSTLKIQPAELGDSAVYLCASSPTGRTYEQYFGPGTRLTVT.

This clone was counted between two and nine times. This chain connects TRBV6-5 to TRBJ2-3; D is uncertain. Germline lookup yields CDR1 MNHEY and CDR2 SVGAGI. V lost 0 bases and J lost 0, with 4 bases in between. The CDR3 is 14 residues long. For the CDR3, the DNA is TGTGCCAGCAGTTACTCAGCGAGCACAGATACGCAGTATTTT. Its protein is CASSYSASTDTQYF.

This clone was seen only a few times. V and J are TRBV6-5 and TRBJ1-1; no firm D call. CDR3 length: 11 amino acids. V lost 5 bases and J 7 bases, leaving 8 bases between the germline ends. CDR1 is MNHEY and CDR2 is SVGAGI in the germline V gene. CDR3 sequence: CASSDLREAFF. CDR3 DNA: TGTGCCAGCAGTGATCTCCGTGAAGCTTTCTTT.

J is TRBJ1-2 and V is TRBV4-1, with 10 positions matching TRBD1. The CDR3 length is 16 residues. CDR1 is MGHRA, CDR2 YSYEKL, per germline. The V and J ends lost 0 bases and 3 bases, in that order; junction bases with no gene match: 4. CDR3 sequence: CASSQDMGQGYYGYTF. As DNA, the CDR3 is TGCGCCAGCAGCCAAGATATGGGACAGGGGTACTATGGCTACACCTTC.

This clone was recorded a few times. The rearrangement links TRBV30 to TRBJ1-5; 7 nucleotides agree with TRBD1. There are 15 residues in the CDR3. Germline V gene data show CDR1 as GTSNPN and CDR2 as SVGIG (reference sequence). J gave up 0 bases and V 0 bases, and 2 bases lay outside the gene matches. This CDR3 is CAWSVQGYSNQPQHF. In DNA form, the CDR3 reads TGTGCCTGGAGTGTACAGGGGTATAGCAATCAGCCCCAGCATTTT.

There are a few counts of this clone. The rearrangement links TRBV6-5 to TRBJ1-3; perhaps TRBD1 as D (6 bases). V shed 5 bases and J shed 4 bases, with 12 bases lying between them. Germline CDR1 reads MNHEY; CDR2 reads SVGAGI. The CDR3 has 14 residues. CDR3 in amino acids: CASSVGGTGNTIYF. The CDR3 nucleotides read TGTGCCAGCAGTGTAGGGGGTACCGGAAACACCATATATTTT.

This chain uses TRBV2 with TRBJ2-2, with D maybe TRBD2 (5 bases). V was pared by 10 bases and J by 1 base, with 7 bases between. Germline lookup yields CDR1 SNHLY and CDR2 FYNNEI. This CDR3 has 12 residues. The CDR3 DNA follows: TGTGCCATACGGGGGAACACCGGGGAGCTGTTTTTT. This translates into CAIRGNTGELFF.

This clone appeared a few times. This sample includes further DNA sequences coding for the same CDR3. The chain carries TRBV30 and TRBJ2-7; TRBD2 agrees at 7 bases. CDR3 length: 14 residues. The V and J ends lost 5 bases and 1 base, in that order; junction bases with no gene match: 8. Per germline, CDR1 GTSNPN and CDR2 SVGIG (reference sequence). CDR3 sequence: CAWQRGGVSYEQYF. Written as DNA, the CDR3 is TGTGCCTGGCAACGGGGAGGGGTGTCCTACGAGCAGTACTTC.

By sample fraction, this clone is medium-sized. The V and J genes are TRBV11-2 and TRBJ1-5, with a weak D call TRBD1 (6 bases). Germline CDR1 reads SGHAT; CDR2 reads FQNNGV. This CDR3 is 15 amino acids long. Trimming shortened V by 1 base and J by 2 bases, and 9 bases separated the two germline ends. The CDR3 protein is CASSLAGAGNQPQHF. CDR3 DNA: TGTGCCAGCAGCTTAGCGGGGGCAGGCAATCAGCCCCAGCATTTT.

The rearrangement uses TRBV6-5 and TRBJ2-1; TRBD2 aligns across 9 bases. The CDR3 is made up of 15 amino acids. The V gene's germline CDR1 is MNHEY and CDR2 SVGAGI. J gave up 8 bases and V 6 bases, and 11 bases lay outside the gene matches. This CDR3 reads CASSPGSGGLDEQFF. CDR3 in DNA: TGTGCCAGCAGCCCAGGGAGCGGGGGGCTGGATGAGCAGTTCTTC.